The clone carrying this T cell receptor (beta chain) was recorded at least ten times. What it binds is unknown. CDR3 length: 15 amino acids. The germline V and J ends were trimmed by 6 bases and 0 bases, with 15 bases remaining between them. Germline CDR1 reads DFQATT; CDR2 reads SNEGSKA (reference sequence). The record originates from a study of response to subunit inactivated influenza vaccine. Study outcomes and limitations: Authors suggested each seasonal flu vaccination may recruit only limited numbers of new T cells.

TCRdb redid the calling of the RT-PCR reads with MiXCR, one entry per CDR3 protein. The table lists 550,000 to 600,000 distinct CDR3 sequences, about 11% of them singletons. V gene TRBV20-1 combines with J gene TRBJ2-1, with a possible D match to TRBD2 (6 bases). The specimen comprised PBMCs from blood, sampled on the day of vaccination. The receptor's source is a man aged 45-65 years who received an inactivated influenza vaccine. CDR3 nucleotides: TGCAGTGCGTCCGGCCGGGGGATCTCCTACAATGAGCAGTTCTTC. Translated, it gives CSASGRGISYNEQFF.